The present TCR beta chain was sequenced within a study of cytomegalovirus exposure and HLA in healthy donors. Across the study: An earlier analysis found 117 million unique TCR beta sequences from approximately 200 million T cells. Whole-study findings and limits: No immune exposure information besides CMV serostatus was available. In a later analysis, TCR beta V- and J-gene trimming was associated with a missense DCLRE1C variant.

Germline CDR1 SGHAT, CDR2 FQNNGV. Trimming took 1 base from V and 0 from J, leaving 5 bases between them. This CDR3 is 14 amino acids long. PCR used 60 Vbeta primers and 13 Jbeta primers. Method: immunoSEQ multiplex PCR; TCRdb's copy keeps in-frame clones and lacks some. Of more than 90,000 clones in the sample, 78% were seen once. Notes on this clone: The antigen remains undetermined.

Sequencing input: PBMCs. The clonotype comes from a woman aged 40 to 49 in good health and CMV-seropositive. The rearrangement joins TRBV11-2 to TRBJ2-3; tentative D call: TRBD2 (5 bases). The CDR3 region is CASSLVASTDTQYF. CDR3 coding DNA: TGTGCCAGCAGCTTAGTAGCGAGCACAGATACGCAGTATTTT. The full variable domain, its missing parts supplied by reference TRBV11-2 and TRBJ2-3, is EAGVAQSPRYKIIEKRQSVAFWCNPISGHATLYWYQQILGQGPKLLIQFQNNGVVDDSQLPKDRFSAERLKGVDSTLKIQPAKLEDSAVYLCASSLVASTDTQYFGPGTRLTVL.